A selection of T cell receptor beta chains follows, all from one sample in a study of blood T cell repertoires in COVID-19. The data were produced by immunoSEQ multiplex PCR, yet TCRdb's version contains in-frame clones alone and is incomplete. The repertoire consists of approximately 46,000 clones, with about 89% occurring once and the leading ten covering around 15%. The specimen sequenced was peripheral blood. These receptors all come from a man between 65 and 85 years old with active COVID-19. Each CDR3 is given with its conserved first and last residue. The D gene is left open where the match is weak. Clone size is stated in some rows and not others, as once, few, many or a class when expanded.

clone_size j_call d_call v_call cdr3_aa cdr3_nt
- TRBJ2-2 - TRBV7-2 CASSLTGTERGGELFF TGTGCCAGCAGCTTGACCGGGACTGAACGTGGCGGGGAGCTGTTTTTT
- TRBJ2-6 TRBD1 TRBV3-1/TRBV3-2 CASSLGQGLAGANVLTF TGTGCCAGCAGCCTCGGACAGGGGCTGGCTGGGGCCAACGTCCTGACTTTC
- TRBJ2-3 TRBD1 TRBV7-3 CASSPGQGLGDTQYF TGTGCCAGCAGCCCAGGACAGGGGTTGGGAGATACGCAGTATTTT
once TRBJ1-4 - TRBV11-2 CASSLVAEKLFF TGTGCCAGCAGCTTAGTAGCTGAAAAACTGTTTTTT
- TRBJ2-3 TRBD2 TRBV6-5 CASSYTWTSAQYF TGTGCCAGCAGTTACACTTGGACTAGTGCGCAGTATTTT
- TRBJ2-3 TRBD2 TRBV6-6 CASRRLAGPTDTQYF TGTGCCAGCAGAAGACTAGCGGGGCCCACAGATACGCAGTATTTT
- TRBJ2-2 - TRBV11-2 CASSLATGYTGELFF TGTGCCAGCAGCTTAGCTACAGGGTACACCGGGGAGCTGTTTTTT
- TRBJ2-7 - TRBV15 CATSRESRAHEQYF TGTGCCACCAGCAGAGAATCCAGGGCCCACGAGCAGTACTTC
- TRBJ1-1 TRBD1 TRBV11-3 CASSKTGVTEAFF TGTGCCAGCAGCAAGACAGGGGTCACTGAAGCTTTCTTT
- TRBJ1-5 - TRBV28 CASSLPGNNQPQHF TGTGCCAGCAGTTTACCAGGGAACAATCAGCCCCAGCATTTT
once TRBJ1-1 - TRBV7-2 CASSLAANTEAFF TGTGCCAGCAGCTTAGCAGCGAACACTGAAGCTTTCTTT
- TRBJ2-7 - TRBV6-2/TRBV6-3 CASTPDTVQGEQYF TGTGCCAGCACCCCCGACACGGTGCAAGGCGAGCAGTACTTC
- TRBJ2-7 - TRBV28 CASSSPPGVYEQYF TGTGCCAGCAGCTCCCCCCCGGGGGTTTACGAGCAGTACTTC
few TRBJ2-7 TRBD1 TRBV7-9 CASRNTGTGSYEQYF TGTGCCAGCAGAAATACCGGGACAGGCTCCTACGAGCAGTACTTC
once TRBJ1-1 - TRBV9 CASSGQLTDLNTEAFF TGTGCCAGCAGCGGGCAGCTGACAGATCTGAACACTGAAGCTTTCTTT
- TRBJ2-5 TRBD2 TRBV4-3 CASSQDWEGETQYF TGCGCCAGCAGCCAAGATTGGGAGGGAGAGACCCAGTACTTC
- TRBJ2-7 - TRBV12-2 CASRLAQGMSLTYEQYF TGTGCAAGTCGCTTAGCGCAGGGTATGTCCCTAACCTACGAGCAGTACTTC
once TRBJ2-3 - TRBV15 CATSRDSRDTIADTQYF TGTGCCACCAGCAGAGATTCCCGGGACACAATTGCAGATACGCAGTATTTT
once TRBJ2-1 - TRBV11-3 CASSRRGQNNEQFF TGTGCCAGCAGCCGCCGTGGACAGAACAATGAGCAGTTCTTC
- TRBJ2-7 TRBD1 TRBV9 CASSVRQGTSYEQYF TGTGCCAGCAGCGTTCGACAGGGGACCTCCTACGAGCAGTACTTC
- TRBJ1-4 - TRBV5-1 CASSLVPSPNEKLFF TGCGCCAGCAGCTTGGTCCCTTCCCCTAATGAAAAACTGTTTTTT
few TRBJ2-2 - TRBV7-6 CASSRLANTGELFF TGTGCCAGCAGCCGACTGGCGAACACCGGGGAGCTGTTTTTT
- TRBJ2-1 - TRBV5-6 CASSLRDPPGNEQFF TGTGCCAGCAGCTTACGTGACCCCCCAGGAAATGAGCAGTTCTTC
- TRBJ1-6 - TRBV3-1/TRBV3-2 CASSPPGGSNSPLHF TGTGCCAGCAGCCCACCCGGGGGTAGTAATTCACCCCTCCACTTT
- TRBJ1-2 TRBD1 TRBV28 CASSSGTGVYGYTF TGTGCCAGCAGTTCCGGGACAGGGGTTTATGGCTACACCTTC
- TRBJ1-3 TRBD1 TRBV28 CASSLALGQGSVRNTIYF TGTGCCAGCAGTTTAGCGCTGGGACAGGGAAGTGTAAGAAACACCATATATTTT
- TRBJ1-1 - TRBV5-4 CASSQGSNTEAFF TGTGCCAGCAGCCAGGGGTCGAACACTGAAGCTTTCTTT
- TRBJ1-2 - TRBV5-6 CASSLRDRDELGYTF TGTGCCAGCAGCTTGCGAGACAGAGATGAACTTGGCTACACCTTC
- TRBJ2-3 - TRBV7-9 CASSSLAGRGTDTQYF TGTGCCAGCAGCTCTCTAGCAGGCCGAGGCACAGATACGCAGTATTTT
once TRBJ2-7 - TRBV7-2 CASSPDTSGSYEQYF TGTGCCAGCAGCCCCGACACTTCCGGCTCCTACGAGCAGTACTTC
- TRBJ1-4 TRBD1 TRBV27 CASRLTGKEKLFF TGTGCCAGCAGGCTGACAGGGAAAGAAAAACTGTTTTTT
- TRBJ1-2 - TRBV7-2 CASSRRGDTYGYTF TGTGCCAGCAGCCGGCGAGGGGACACCTATGGCTACACCTTC
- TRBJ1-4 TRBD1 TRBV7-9 CASSLDTGGANEKLFF TGTGCCAGCAGCTTGGACACAGGGGGCGCGAATGAAAAACTGTTTTTT
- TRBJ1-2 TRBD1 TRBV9 CASSVETGGYGYTF TGTGCCAGCAGCGTCGAGACAGGGGGCTACGGCTACACCTTC
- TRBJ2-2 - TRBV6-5 CASSYSTGNTGELFF TGTGCCAGCAGTTACTCGACGGGGAACACCGGGGAGCTGTTTTTT
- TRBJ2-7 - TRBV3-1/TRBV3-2 CATSRGQSYEQYF TGTGCCACCAGTCGGGGTCAATCCTACGAGCAGTACTTC
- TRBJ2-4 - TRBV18 CASSLGAQKNIQYF TGTGCCAGCTCACTTGGAGCGCAAAAAAACATTCAGTACTTC
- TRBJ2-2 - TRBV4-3 CASSQAWGGRRRAELFF TGCGCCAGCAGCCAGGCGTGGGGGGGCCGTCGGCGGGCGGAGCTGTTTTTT
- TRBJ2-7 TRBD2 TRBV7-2 CASSLKAGDEQYF TGTGCCAGCAGCTTAAAAGCGGGGGACGAGCAGTACTTC
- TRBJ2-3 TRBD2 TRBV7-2 CASSITSGGGPDTQYF TGTGCCAGCAGCATTACTAGCGGGGGGGGGCCAGATACGCAGTATTTT
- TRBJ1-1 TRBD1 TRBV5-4 CASSLGVTGKPEAFF TGTGCCAGCAGCTTGGGGGTGACAGGGAAGCCTGAAGCTTTCTTT
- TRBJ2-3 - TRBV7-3 CASSLLPGPDTQYF TGTGCCAGCAGCTTACTGCCAGGCCCAGATACGCAGTATTTT
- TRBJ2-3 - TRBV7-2 CASSESPGGPDTQYF TGTGCCAGCAGCGAAAGTCCAGGGGGGCCAGATACGCAGTATTTT
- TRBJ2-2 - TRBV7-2 CASSFYRNTGELFF TGTGCCAGCAGCTTCTACCGAAACACCGGGGAGCTGTTTTTT
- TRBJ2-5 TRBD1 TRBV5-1 CASSMDRKETQYF TGCGCCAGCAGCATGGACAGGAAGGAGACCCAGTACTTC
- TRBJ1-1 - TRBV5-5 CASSLSTGNTEAFF TGTGCCAGCAGCTTGAGCACGGGGAACACTGAAGCTTTCTTT
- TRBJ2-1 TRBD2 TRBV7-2 CASSLLASGGNNEQFF TGTGCCAGCAGCTTATTGGCTAGCGGGGGAAACAATGAGCAGTTCTTC